A single T cell receptor (beta chain) is shown here with its context. The antigen remains undetermined. The entry originates in a study of regulatory T cells in long-lasting Graves disease. Study at large: By definition, persistent Graves' disease involved antithyroid drugs for over 5 years alongside positive TSH receptor antibodies.

Study-wide results and caveats: Gene preferences differed: TRBV28, TRBJ1-2, TRBJ2-5 in persistent cases.

In building TCR beta libraries, iRepertoire HTBI primers were used together with Arm-PCR of CDR3 regions. TCRdb used MiXCR to reprocess the multiplex PCR reads, holding one entry per CDR3 protein. Of almost 350,000 distinct CDR3 sequences in the sample, around a fifth were seen once. Described time point: persistent/refractory GD, antithyroid drugs over 5 years with positive TRAb. Extracted PBMC RNA gave rise to the TCR library. This CDR3 comprises 14 residues. Trimming stripped 0 bases from V and 4 bases from J, with 9 bases between. The germline gives CDR1 SEHNR, CDR2 FQNEAQ (reference sequence). This TCR was sampled from a female donor with Graves disease. This rearrangement joins TRBV7-9 to TRBJ1-2; D not certain. The specimen was peripheral blood mononuclear cells (PBMCs), collected when the disease was refractory, from a patient treated with antithyroid drugs. The CDR3: CASSLAGVSYGYTF. The CDR3 region has the DNA TGTGCCAGCAGCTTAGCTGGGGTTAGCTATGGCTACACCTTC. Full variable domain (missing parts from reference TRBV7-9 and TRBJ1-2): DTGVSQNPRHKITKRGQNVTFRCDPISEHNRLYWYRQTLGQGPEFLTYFQNEAQLEKSRLLSDRFSAERPKGSFSTLEIQRTEQGDSAMYLCASSLAGVSYGYTFGSGTRLTVV.